These 20 T cell receptor beta chains were all obtained from the same sample, sequenced in a study of blood T cell repertoires in COVID-19 (dated by TCRdb to the early 2020s). The method behind the library was the immunoSEQ multiplex PCR assay. TCRdb retrieved this table from immuneACCESS and kept in-frame rearrangements only. Not all clones are present; in checked studies, unresolved V genes account for under half, and no reason is known for the remainder. This sample has more than 100,000 clones in its table, and roughly nine tenths of those were observed once. The leading ten clones occupy approximately 17% of the sample. Sequencing was done on a sample of peripheral blood. The receptors derive from an elderly woman in a cohort sampled during active COVID-19.

In its sample, this clone was seen a few times. V usage is TRBV29-1 and J usage is TRBJ1-5, with D maybe TRBD1 (5 bases). V was pared by 6 bases and J by 5 bases, with 14 bases between. The CDR3 runs to 13 residues. Germline V gives CDR1 SQVTM, CDR2 ANQGSEA. The CDR3 DNA is TGCAGCGTCGGGGGGGGAATGGATCAGCCCCAGCATTTT. Protein sequence: CSVGGGMDQPQHF.

This rearrangement joins TRBV12-3 or TRBV12-4 to TRBJ1-1; D is unresolved. The CDR3 contains 13 residues. Trimming took off 5 bases at V and 3 bases at J, with 10 bases between the two ends. The CDR3 DNA sequence: TGTGCCAGCAGTCCCAGACTGTACACTGAAGCTTTCTTT. Amino acids: CASSPRLYTEAFF.

V and J are TRBV7-9 and TRBJ1-2; 10 positions match TRBD1. The CDR3 covers 15 residues. Germline-derived CDR1 and CDR2 are SEHNR and FQNEAQ (reference sequence). The V gene end was trimmed by 4 bases and the J gene end by 4 bases; junction bases not matched to a gene: 6. The CDR3 region has the DNA TGTGCCAGCAGCTCCGGGACAGGGGAAAGCTATGGCTACACCTTC. Protein product: CASSSGTGESYGYTF. Combining the CDR3 with reference TRBV7-9 and TRBJ1-2 gives the whole variable domain DTGVSQNPRHKITKRGQNVTFRCDPISEHNRLYWYRQTLGQGPEFLTYFQNEAQLEKSRLLSDRFSAERPKGSFSTLEIQRTEQGDSAMYLCASSSGTGESYGYTFGSGTRLTVV.

The chain couples TRBV7-3 to TRBJ2-7, with TRBD1 identical over 7 bases. Germline CDR1 is SGHTA and CDR2 is FQGTGA. V lost 5 bases and J lost 2; bases outside the gene matches: 6. This CDR3 comprises 14 residues. The CDR3 nucleotides read TGTGCCAGCAGCGCCCGGGACAGACCCTACGAGCAGTACTTC. Its protein product is CASSARDRPYEQYF.

The chain employs TRBV2 and TRBJ1-1; D not certain. The V end was cut by 4 bases, the J end by 1 base, with 10 bases between. The CDR3 spans 14 residues. The germline CDR1 and CDR2 sequences are SNHLY and FYNNEI. The CDR3 DNA sequence: TGTGCCAGCAGTGGGCAGGCGTCGAACACTGAAGCTTTCTTT. Amino acids: CASSGQASNTEAFF.

The chain has TRBV10-3 and TRBJ2-5, with TRBD1 as a possible D gene (7 bases). V was trimmed by 5 bases and J by 5 bases, leaving 9 bases between them. This CDR3 has 12 residues. Germline V gives CDR1 ENHRY, CDR2 SYGVKD. In DNA form, the CDR3 reads TGTGCCATCAGTTCAGGGGGGGAGACCCAGTACTTC. Translated: CAISSGGETQYF.

This sequence joins TRBV3-1 (or the pseudogene TRBV3-2) and TRBJ2-3; 13 positions agree with TRBD2. V shed 3 bases, J shed 8 bases, and the junction held 5 bases outside the gene matches. The germline gives CDR1 LGHDT, CDR2 YNNKEL (reference sequence). This CDR3 region has 15 residues. The CDR3 DNA sequence: TGTGCCAGCAGCCAGACTAGCGGGGGGTCGGGTACGCAGTATTTT. Translated, it gives CASSQTSGGSGTQYF.

This chain uses TRBV28 with TRBJ2-7; 9 nucleotides agree with TRBD2. This CDR3 contains 14 residues. Per the germline V gene, CDR1 is MDHEN and CDR2 is SYDVKM. The junction had 12 bases not matched to a gene; V was cut back by 7 bases and J by 8 bases. CDR3 region: CASTLGGTSYKQYF. The DNA of the CDR3 is TGTGCCAGCACCTTAGGGGGGACTAGCTATAAGCAGTACTTC.

The rearrangement uses TRBV7-9 and TRBJ2-3, with 14 bases identical to TRBD2. The length of the CDR3 is 16 residues. Losses at the gene ends were 5 bases for V and 2 bases for J; bases not matched to a gene: 3. Per the germline V gene, CDR1 is SEHNR and CDR2 is FQNEAQ (reference sequence). The CDR3 bases are TGTGCCAGCAGCCGGACTAGCGGGGGGCCCACAGATACGCAGTATTTT. This codes for CASSRTSGGPTDTQYF.

The chain links TRBV3-1 (or the pseudogene TRBV3-2) to TRBJ2-7; no clear D. V shed 0 bases and J shed 6 bases, with 15 bases lying between them. The CDR3 consists of 15 residues. Germline V CDR1 and CDR2: LGHDT, YNNKEL (reference sequence). In nucleotides, the CDR3 is TGTGCCAGCAGCCAAGATGTGAGTTTGAGAGTCGAGCAGTACTTC. This sequence encodes CASSQDVSLRVEQYF.

The chain carries TRBV18 and TRBJ2-1, with 10 bases aligning to TRBD1. V lost 0 bases, J lost 8 bases, and 16 bases stayed unmatched. The CDR3 has 19 residues. The germline CDR1 and CDR2 sequences are KGHSH and LQKENI. The CDR3: CASSPPPFLTGTGEDEQFF. DNA of the CDR3: TGTGCCAGCTCACCACCACCGTTTTTAACCGGGACAGGGGAGGATGAGCAGTTCTTC.

In nucleotides, the CDR3 is TGTGCCAGCAGCCCGGGACTAGCGGGAGGGCAAACCGGGGAGCTGTTTTTT. Its protein is CASSPGLAGGQTGELFF. The chain uses TRBV14 and TRBJ2-2; 16 nucleotides align to TRBD2. The germline V gene encodes CDR1 SGHDN and CDR2 FVKESK. The CDR3 totals 17 residues. V shed 4 bases, J shed 5 bases, and the junction held 4 bases outside the gene matches. Based on the CDR3 plus reference TRBV14 and TRBJ2-2, the full variable domain is EAGVTQFPSHSVIEKGQTVTLRCDPISGHDNLYWYRRVMGKEIKFLLHFVKESKQDESGMPNNRFLAERTGGTYSTLKVQPAELEDSGVYFCASSPGLAGGQTGELFFGEGSRLTVL.

The J gene is TRBJ1-2, the V gene TRBV6-5; 7 bases match TRBD1. V dropped 6 bases and J dropped 2; count of bases not matched to a gene: 3. The CDR3 is 13 amino acids. Germline CDR1 is MNHEY and CDR2 is SVGAGI. The CDR3 protein is CASSATGNYGYTF. In nucleotides, the CDR3 is TGTGCCAGCAGCGCGACAGGGAACTATGGCTACACCTTC.

The chain recombines TRBV2 with TRBJ1-2; D unresolved. With 5 bases removed from V and 8 bases from J, the gap between germline ends came to 18 bases. The CDR3 is made up of 14 amino acids. The germline V gene encodes CDR1 SNHLY and CDR2 FYNNEI. CDR3 coding DNA: TGTGCCAGCAGTCCGGGGAGGGCCAACTCAGGCTACACCTTC. It encodes CASSPGRANSGYTF.

The rearrangement joins TRBV3-1 (or the pseudogene TRBV3-2) to TRBJ2-3; possible D gene TRBD1, 5 bases. The CDR3 is 14 residues long. Trimming pared 0 bases from V and 3 bases from J, leaving 7 bases between. CDR1 and CDR2 (germline): LGHDT, YNNKEL (reference sequence). Here the CDR3 DNA reads TGTGCCAGCAGCCAAGACAAGGGGACAGATACGCAGTATTTT. It specifies CASSQDKGTDTQYF.

V is TRBV7-2 and J is TRBJ2-7; 8 nucleotides agree with TRBD2. Germline lookup yields CDR1 SGHTA and CDR2 FQGNSA. Trimming cost V 5 bases and J 6 bases; bases outside gene matches: 6. This CDR3 has 13 amino acids. CDR3: CASSVGLASEQYF. The CDR3 DNA follows: TGTGCCAGCAGCGTAGGACTAGCTAGCGAGCAGTACTTC.

The chain joins TRBV10-1 to TRBJ2-3; 9 bases are shared with TRBD2. Germline-derived CDR1 and CDR2 are WNHNN and SYGVQD (reference sequence). CDR3 length: 15 amino acids. V shed 3 bases and J 3 bases; nucleotides not matched to a gene: 4. The CDR3 sequence: CASSDYSGRTDTQYF. The DNA of the CDR3 is TGCGCCAGCAGTGATTATAGCGGGAGAACAGATACGCAGTATTTT.

This clone was recorded once. This chain joins TRBV4-1 and TRBJ1-4; 11 positions agree with TRBD1. The CDR3 sequence is 16 residues long. The ends lost 4 bases at V and 7 bases at J; junction bases unmatched: 8. CDR1 MGHRA and CDR2 YSYEKL come from the germline V gene. CDR3 coding DNA: TGCGCCAGCAGCCCATACCGGGACAGGGGGAGTGAAAAACTGTTTTTT. Protein product: CASSPYRDRGSEKLFF.

The rearrangement joins TRBV18 to TRBJ1-2; TRBD1 matches 7 bases. CDR3 length: 16 residues. V gave up 4 bases and J gave up 4 bases; unmatched junction bases: 12. Germline assignment: CDR1 KGHSH and CDR2 LQKENI. CDR3 in amino acids: CASSLTGTEFSYGYTF. The CDR3 bases are TGTGCCAGCTCACTCACCGGGACAGAGTTTAGCTATGGCTACACCTTC. The whole variable domain, remainder taken from reference TRBV18 and TRBJ1-2, is NAGVMQNPRHLVRRRGQEARLRCSPMKGHSHVYWYRQLPEEGLKFMVYLQKENIIDESGMPKERFSAEFPKEGPSILRIQQVVRGDSAAYFCASSLTGTEFSYGYTFGSGTRLTVV.

A word on this clone: The junction departs from germline at one end; a sequencing error may be responsible. J is TRBJ1-1 and V is TRBV11-2; 10 bases match TRBD1. Germline V gene lookup returns CDR1 SGHAT and CDR2 FQNNGV. The CDR3 has 14 residues. The CDR3 nucleotides read TGTGCCAGCAGCTTGAGGACAGGGGGGGACTGTTGCCCTTTT. As protein: CASSLRTGGDCCPF.